Listed below are T cell receptor beta chains from one sample, sequenced in a study of T cell repertoires in ileal Crohn's disease. TCRdb's table, derived via immunoSEQ multiplex PCR, lists solely in-frame clones and lacks some. This table has 55,000 to 65,000 clones, 85% to 90% appearing once. Sequences were obtained from ileal tissue. Every receptor here comes from an adult with Crohn's disease. The CDR3 runs from the conserved cysteine through the conserved F or W. Fields, in order: V gene, D gene, J gene, clone size, CDR3 protein, CDR3 DNA. A D gene is named only where the DNA matches it firmly. Not all rows give a size; the values are once, few, many and, for expanded clones, a class.

>TRBV2|TRBD2|TRBJ2-3|-
CASRREGSGPDTQYF
TGTGCCAGCAGGAGGGAGGGGAGCGGCCCAGATACGCAGTATTTT
>TRBV12-5|-|TRBJ1-3|-
CASGQGSRNTIYF
TGTGCTAGTGGTCAGGGGAGCAGAAACACCATATATTTT
>TRBV5-1|TRBD1|TRBJ1-3|-
CASSPGTAFGNTIYF
TGCGCCAGCAGTCCGGGGACAGCCTTTGGAAACACCATATATTTT
>TRBV11-3|TRBD1|TRBJ1-1|-
CASSLGDRVGNTEAFF
TGTGCCAGCAGCCTTGGGGACAGGGTCGGGAACACTGAAGCTTTCTTT
>TRBV11-2|TRBD1|TRBJ1-3|-
CASSFSRDRPGNTIYF
TGTGCCAGCAGCTTCTCCAGGGACAGGCCTGGAAACACCATATATTTT
>TRBV5-1|TRBD1|TRBJ1-6|-
CASSSGTGRSPLHF
TGCGCCAGCAGCTCGGGGACAGGACGGTCACCCCTCCACTTT
>TRBV29-1|TRBD2|TRBJ2-2|-
CSASSGRNTGELFF
TGCAGCGCCTCGAGCGGGAGGAACACCGGGGAGCTGTTTTTT
>TRBV19|-|TRBJ1-4|-
CASSIRRGNEKLFF
TGTGCCAGTAGTATTCGACGGGGGAATGAAAAACTGTTTTTT
>TRBV5-1|TRBD1|TRBJ1-6|once
CASTSSSGQGHSPLHF
TGCGCCAGCACTTCTTCATCGGGACAGGGTCATTCACCCCTCCACTTT
>TRBV7-7|-|TRBJ1-1|-
CASSLFEDTEAFF
TGTGCCAGCAGCTTGTTTGAGGACACTGAAGCTTTCTTT
>TRBV5-1|TRBD1|TRBJ1-2|-
CASSSQGEGGGYTF
TGCGCCAGCAGCTCACAGGGGGAAGGGGGTGGCTACACCTTC
>TRBV13|-|TRBJ1-2|-
CASSFWGGGYTF
TGTGCCAGCAGCTTTTGGGGGGGTGGCTACACCTTC
>TRBV5-1|-|TRBJ2-5|once
CASGGVWETQYF
TGCGCCAGCGGAGGGGTTTGGGAGACCCAGTACTTC
>TRBV9|TRBD1|TRBJ1-6|-
CASSVRTGSNSPLHF
TGTGCCAGCAGCGTCAGGACAGGGTCGAATTCACCCCTCCACTTT
>TRBV11-2|-|TRBJ2-5|-
CASSRLLETQYF
TGTGCCAGCAGCCGACTCCTAGAGACCCAGTACTTC
>TRBV29-1|TRBD2|TRBJ2-2|-
CSVGISAGVNTGELFF
TGCAGCGTTGGCATTTCAGCGGGGGTGAACACCGGGGAGCTGTTTTTT
>TRBV2|TRBD1|TRBJ1-2|once
CASRDRVGYTF
TGTGCCAGCCGGGACAGGGTCGGCTACACCTTC
>TRBV7-2|-|TRBJ1-2|-
CASSLLLPGYGYTF
TGTGCCAGCAGCTTGTTACTCCCCGGGTATGGCTACACCTTC
>TRBV6-4|-|TRBJ1-5|-
CASSEFWGGDQPQHF
TGTGCCAGCAGTGAGTTCTGGGGAGGGGATCAGCCCCAGCATTTT
>TRBV18|-|TRBJ1-1|-
CASSPMTSHNTEAFF
TGTGCCAGCTCACCAATGACAAGCCACAACACTGAAGCTTTCTTT
>TRBV2|TRBD1|TRBJ2-2|-
CASREGAQGAVLFF
TGTGCCAGCAGGGAAGGGGCCCAGGGGGCTGTGCTGTTTTTT
>TRBV5-1|-|TRBJ1-6|-
CASSLGAGVDNSPLHF
TGCGCCAGCAGCTTGGGTGCCGGGGTCGATAATTCACCCCTCCACTTT
>TRBV5-1|TRBD1|TRBJ1-2|-
CASSPTQGDYGYTF
TGCGCCAGCAGCCCCACCCAGGGGGACTATGGCTACACCTTC
>TRBV29-1|TRBD2|TRBJ2-5|-
CSVTSGSGETQYF
TGCAGCGTTACTAGCGGGAGTGGAGAGACCCAGTACTTC
>TRBV12-5|-|TRBJ1-1|-
CASGLVGQTEAFF
TGTGCTAGTGGTTTGGTGGGCCAAACTGAAGCTTTCTTT
>TRBV5-1|-|TRBJ2-7|-
CASSPSELTSYEQYF
TGCGCCAGCAGCCCTAGCGAACTTACCTCCTACGAGCAGTACTTC
>TRBV7-9|TRBD2|TRBJ2-1|-
CASSYPTSGRPSYNEQFF
TGTGCCAGCAGCTACCCGACTAGCGGGAGGCCTTCCTACAATGAGCAGTTCTTC
>TRBV10-3|-|TRBJ1-2|-
CAIPGRFSYGYTF
TGTGCCATCCCAGGGAGGTTTAGCTATGGCTACACCTTC
>TRBV11-2|TRBD1|TRBJ2-3|once
CASSLGTGSTQYF
TGTGCCAGCAGCTTAGGGACAGGGAGCACGCAGTATTTT
>TRBV5-6|-|TRBJ1-4|-
CASSGRGTSEKLFF
TGTGCCAGCAGCGGGAGGGGAACTAGCGAAAAACTGTTTTTT
>TRBV5-1|TRBD1|TRBJ1-4|-
CASSLDQGANEKLFF
TGCGCCAGCAGCTTGGATCAGGGGGCTAATGAAAAACTGTTTTTT
>TRBV7-9|TRBD1|TRBJ2-5|-
CASSSSTRGMRETQYF
TGTGCCAGCAGCTCGTCAACCAGGGGGATGAGGGAGACCCAGTACTTC
>TRBV6-5|TRBD1|TRBJ1-2|-
CASTGRDRGGYTF
TGTGCCAGCACCGGCCGGGACAGGGGTGGCTACACCTTC
>TRBV28|-|TRBJ1-2|-
CASSPGGGAGGYTF
TGTGCCAGCAGCCCTGGCGGGGGCGCGGGAGGCTACACCTTC
>TRBV11-3|-|TRBJ1-1|-
CASSPRTGTEAFF
TGTGCCAGCAGCCCGCGGACGGGGACTGAAGCTTTCTTT
>TRBV6-6|-|TRBJ1-2|few
CASSDRGGIMYGYTF
TGTGCCAGCAGCGATCGGGGGGGCATCATGTATGGCTACACCTTC
>TRBV5-1|-|TRBJ1-1|-
CASSPHGGVDTEAFF
TGCGCCAGCAGCCCGCACGGGGGAGTGGACACTGAAGCTTTCTTT
>TRBV5-1|-|TRBJ2-3|-
CASSLALASTDTQYF
TGCGCCAGCAGCTTGGCATTAGCGAGCACAGATACGCAGTATTTT
>TRBV5-1|-|TRBJ2-1|-
CASSLGPSQGGEQFF
TGCGCCAGCAGCTTGGGCCCCTCCCAGGGGGGTGAGCAGTTCTTC
>TRBV30|-|TRBJ2-2|-
CAWTKGVLRSGELFF
TGTGCCTGGACCAAGGGGGTTTTGAGGTCCGGGGAGCTGTTTTTT
>TRBV30|-|TRBJ2-2|-
CAWVPGGTGELFF
TGTGCCTGGGTCCCCGGGGGCACCGGGGAGCTGTTTTTT
>TRBV9|-|TRBJ1-6|once
CASSSVPDWPLHF
TGTGCCAGCAGTTCGGTTCCTGACTGGCCCCTCCACTTT
>TRBV16|-|TRBJ2-3|-
CASSQIGFGADTQYF
TGTGCCAGCAGCCAAATAGGATTTGGAGCAGATACGCAGTATTTT
>TRBV6-1|TRBD1|TRBJ1-5|-
CASSTRDRLSQPQHF
TGTGCCAGCAGTACCCGGGACAGATTAAGCCAGCCCCAGCATTTT
>TRBV28|-|TRBJ2-1|-
CASSFIGQGISIQFF
TGTGCCAGCAGTTTTATCGGTCAGGGCATTTCAATTCAGTTCTTC
>TRBV29-1|TRBD2|TRBJ2-7|-
CSVEEGTSGIKQYF
TGCAGCGTTGAAGAAGGGACTAGCGGGATAAAGCAGTACTTC
>TRBV13|-|TRBJ2-1|-
CASSWILTPSDNEQFF
TGTGCCAGCAGCTGGATACTAACGCCATCAGACAATGAGCAGTTCTTC
>TRBV19|-|TRBJ1-2|-
CASSTGFSLGYTF
TGTGCCAGTAGTACAGGGTTCTCCCTCGGCTACACCTTC
>TRBV29-1|TRBD1|TRBJ2-7|-
CSVEGQGGPEQYF
TGCAGCGTTGAAGGACAGGGGGGCCCCGAGCAGTACTTC